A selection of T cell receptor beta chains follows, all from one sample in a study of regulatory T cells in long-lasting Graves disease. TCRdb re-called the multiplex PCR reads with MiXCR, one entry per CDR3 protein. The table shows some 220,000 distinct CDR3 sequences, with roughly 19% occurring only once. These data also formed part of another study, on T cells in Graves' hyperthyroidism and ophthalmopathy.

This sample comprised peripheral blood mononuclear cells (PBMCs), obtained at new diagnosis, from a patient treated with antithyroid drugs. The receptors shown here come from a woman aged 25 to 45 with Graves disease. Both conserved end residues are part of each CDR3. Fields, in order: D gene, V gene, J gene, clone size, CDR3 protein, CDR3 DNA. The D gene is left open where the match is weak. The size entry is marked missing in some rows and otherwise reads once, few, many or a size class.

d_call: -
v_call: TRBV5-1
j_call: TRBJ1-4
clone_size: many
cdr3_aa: CASSDGGANEKLFF
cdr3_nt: TGCGCCAGCAGCGACGGGGGGGCTAATGAAAAACTGTTTTTT

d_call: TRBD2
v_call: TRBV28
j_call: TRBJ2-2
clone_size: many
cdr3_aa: CASMRLAGSANTGELFF
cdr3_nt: TGTGCCAGCATGAGGCTAGCGGGTTCCGCGAACACCGGGGAGCTGTTTTTT

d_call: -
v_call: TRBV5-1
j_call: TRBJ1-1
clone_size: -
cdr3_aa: CASSTGAEVGAEAFF
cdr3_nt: TGCGCCAGCAGCACAGGCGCGGAGGTGGGCGCTGAAGCTTTCTTT

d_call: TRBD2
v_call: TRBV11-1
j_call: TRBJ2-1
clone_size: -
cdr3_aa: CASTPSGYYNEQFF
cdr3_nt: TGTGCCAGCACTCCTAGCGGATATTACAATGAGCAGTTCTTC

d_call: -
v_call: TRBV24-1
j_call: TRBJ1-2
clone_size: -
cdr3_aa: CATSAGRLYGYTF
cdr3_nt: TGTGCCACCAGTGCGGGGCGCCTCTATGGCTACACCTTC

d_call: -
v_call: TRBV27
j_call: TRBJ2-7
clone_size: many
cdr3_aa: CASKPPAGRGGYEQYF
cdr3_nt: TGTGCCAGCAAACCCCCGGCGGGCCGCGGAGGGTACGAGCAGTACTTC

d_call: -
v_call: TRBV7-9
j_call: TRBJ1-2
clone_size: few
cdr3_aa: CASSSQGIGYTF
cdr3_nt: TGTGCCAGCAGCTCCCAGGGTATCGGCTACACCTTC

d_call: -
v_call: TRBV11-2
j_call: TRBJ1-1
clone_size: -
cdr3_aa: CASSLWGGPEAFF
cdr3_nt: TGTGCCAGCAGCTTATGGGGTGGGCCTGAAGCTTTCTTT

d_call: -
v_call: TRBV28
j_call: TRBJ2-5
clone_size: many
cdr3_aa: CASSQGGVEETQYF
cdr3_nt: TGTGCCAGCAGCCAAGGGGGGGTTGAAGAGACCCAGTACTTC

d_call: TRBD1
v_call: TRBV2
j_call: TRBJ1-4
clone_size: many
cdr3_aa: CASRRQGANEKLFF
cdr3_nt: TGTGCCAGCAGACGACAGGGGGCTAATGAAAAACTGTTTTTT

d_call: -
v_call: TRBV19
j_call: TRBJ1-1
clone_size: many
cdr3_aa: CASRKQGSNTEAFF
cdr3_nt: TGTGCCAGTAGAAAACAGGGTTCGAACACTGAAGCTTTCTTT

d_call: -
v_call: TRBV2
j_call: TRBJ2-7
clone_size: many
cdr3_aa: CASRKETYEQYF
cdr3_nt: TGTGCCAGCAGGAAAGAAACCTACGAGCAGTACTTC

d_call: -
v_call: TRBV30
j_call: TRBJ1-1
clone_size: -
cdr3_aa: CAWSGTDALNTEAFF
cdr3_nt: TGTGCCTGGAGTGGGACAGATGCCCTGAACACTGAAGCTTTCTTT

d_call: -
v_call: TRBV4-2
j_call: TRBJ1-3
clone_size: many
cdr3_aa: CASSQESQDSGNTIYF
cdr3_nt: TGTGCCAGCAGCCAAGAGTCACAGGACTCTGGAAACACCATATATTTT

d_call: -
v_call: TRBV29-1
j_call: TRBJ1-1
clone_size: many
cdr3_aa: CSVPPQGTLNTEAFF
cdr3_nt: TGCAGCGTTCCCCCCCAGGGAACGTTGAACACTGAAGCTTTCTTT

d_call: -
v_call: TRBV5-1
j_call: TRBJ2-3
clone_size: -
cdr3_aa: CASSQDGPSTDTQYF
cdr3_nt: TGCGCCAGCAGCCAGGACGGACCGAGCACAGATACGCAGTATTTT

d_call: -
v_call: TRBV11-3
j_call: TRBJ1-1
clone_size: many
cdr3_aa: CASSADSHNEAFF
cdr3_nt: TGTGCCAGCAGCGCGGACAGCCACAATGAAGCTTTCTTT

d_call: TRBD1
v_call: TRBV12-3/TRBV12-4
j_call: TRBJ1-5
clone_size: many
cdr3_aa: CASSRGGQGQPQHF
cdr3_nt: TGTGCCAGCAGTAGAGGGGGACAGGGACAGCCCCAGCATTTT

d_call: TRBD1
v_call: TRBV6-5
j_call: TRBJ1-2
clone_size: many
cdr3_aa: CASSYWTGVIYGYTF
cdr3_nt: TGTGCCAGCAGTTACTGGACAGGGGTAATCTATGGCTACACCTTC

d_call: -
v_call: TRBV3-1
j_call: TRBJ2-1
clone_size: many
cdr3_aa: CASSLQANNEQFF
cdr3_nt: TGTGCCAGCAGCCTGCAGGCCAACAATGAGCAGTTCTTC

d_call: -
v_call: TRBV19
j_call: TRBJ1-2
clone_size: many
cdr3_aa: CASSITEKGGYTF
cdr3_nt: TGTGCCAGTAGTATAACAGAGAAAGGTGGCTACACCTTC

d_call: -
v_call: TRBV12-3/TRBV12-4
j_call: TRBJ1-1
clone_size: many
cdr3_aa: CASSLSQGSGPEAFF
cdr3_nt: TGTGCCAGCAGTTTATCTCAGGGGTCGGGACCTGAAGCTTTCTTT

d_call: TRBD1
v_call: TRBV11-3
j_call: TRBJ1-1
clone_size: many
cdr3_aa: CASSPGTGVLNTEAFF
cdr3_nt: TGTGCCAGCAGCCCAGGGACAGGGGTATTAAACACTGAAGCTTTCTTT

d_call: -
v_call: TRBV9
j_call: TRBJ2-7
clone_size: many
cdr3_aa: CASSVEPGPYEQYF
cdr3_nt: TGTGCCAGCAGCGTAGAGCCAGGGCCCTACGAGCAGTACTTC

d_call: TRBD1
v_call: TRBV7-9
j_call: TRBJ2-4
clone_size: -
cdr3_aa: CASTRGQDLAKNIQYF
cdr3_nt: TGTGCCAGCACCAGGGGGCAGGACTTAGCCAAAAACATTCAGTACTTC

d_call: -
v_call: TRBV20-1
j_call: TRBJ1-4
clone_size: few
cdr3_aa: CSAGEVVAPEKLFF
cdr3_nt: TGCAGTGCCGGGGAAGTAGTGGCCCCGGAAAAACTGTTTTTT

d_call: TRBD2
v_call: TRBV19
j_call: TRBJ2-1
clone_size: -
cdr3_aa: CASSIASWESGTSHNEQFF
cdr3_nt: TGTGCCAGTAGTATAGCTTCTTGGGAGTCAGGGACTAGCCACAATGAGCAGTTCTTC

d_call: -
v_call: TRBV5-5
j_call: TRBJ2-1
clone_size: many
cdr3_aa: CASSLYADNEQFF
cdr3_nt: TGTGCCAGCAGCTTGTACGCAGACAATGAGCAGTTCTTC

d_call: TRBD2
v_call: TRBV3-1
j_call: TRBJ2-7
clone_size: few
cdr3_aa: CASRSTPTSGRAYEQYF
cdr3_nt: TGTGCCAGCAGGTCGACCCCTACTAGCGGGAGGGCCTACGAGCAGTACTTC